A selection of T cell receptor beta chains follows, all from one sample in a study of human T cells and chemical hapten exposure. TCRdb analysed the RACE reads with MiXCR anew, one entry per CDR3 protein. This repertoire shows tens of thousands of distinct CDR3 sequences, 9.5% to 15% found once; its top ten account for roughly 2.3%. The sample consisted of whole blood, taken in connection with sensitization to the hapten diphenylcyclopropenone (DPC). The receptors stem from a man in his thirties or forties with alopecia areata. Some clones in this sample may be carry-over from other donors' samples. The CDR3 runs from the conserved cysteine through the conserved F or W. Fields, in order: clone size, V gene, D gene, CDR3 length, J gene, CDR3 DNA, CDR3 protein. D genes are given only for firm matches. Clone size is given for some rows only: seen once, a few or many times, or a class if the clone is expanded.

-,TRBV7-2,-,12,TRBJ2-3,TGTGCCAGCAGCTTAGGAGGCGGTACGCAGTATTTT,CASSLGGGTQYF
-,TRBV29-1,-,11,TRBJ1-1,TGCAGCGTCATAGGTAACACTGAAGCTTTCTTT,CSVIGNTEAFF
few,TRBV6-4,TRBD1,14,TRBJ2-3,TGTGCCAGCAGTGACTCACAGGGGGCAGATACGCAGTATTTT,CASSDSQGADTQYF
-,TRBV9,-,14,TRBJ2-2,TGTGCCAGCAGCGTAGGTCGGACCCTGGGGGAGCTGTTTTTT,CASSVGRTLGELFF
many,TRBV18,-,13,TRBJ1-1,TGTGCCAGCTCACCAAAACTGGGCGCTGAAGCTTTCTTT,CASSPKLGAEAFF
-,TRBV20-1,-,15,TRBJ2-1,TGCAGTGCCCAACTAGGGGGACAACGTCTAAATGAGCAGTTCTTC,CSAQLGGQRLNEQFF
-,TRBV28,-,12,TRBJ2-7,TGTGCCAGCAGTTCCAACCGGGGCGAGCAGTACTTC,CASSSNRGEQYF
-,TRBV10-3,-,13,TRBJ1-3,TGTGCCATCAGTGAGTCGGGGAGAAACACCATATATTTT,CAISESGRNTIYF
few,TRBV20-1,-,15,TRBJ2-7,TGCAGTTGCCTGACATGGGACCGGACAAGTGACGAGCAGTACTTC,CSCLTWDRTSDEQYF
many,TRBV11-2,-,13,TRBJ1-2,TGTGCCAGCAGCTCGGGGCTGGGCTATGGCTACACCTTC,CASSSGLGYGYTF
-,TRBV11-3,TRBD1,14,TRBJ2-1,TGTGCCAGAAGCTTCCAACAGGGGGAAGGAGAGCAGTTCTTC,CARSFQQGEGEQFF
many,TRBV24-1,TRBD1,19,TRBJ2-2,TGTGCCACCAGTGATTTGCCCGTGGCCAGGACAGGGAGACCCGGGGAGCTGTTTTTT,CATSDLPVARTGRPGELFF
-,TRBV28,-,10,TRBJ1-2,TGTGCCAGTTCGTCGGTTGGCTACACCTTC,CASSSVGYTF
-,TRBV9,TRBD1,16,TRBJ1-4,TGTGCCAGCAGCGTAGGCAGGGGGCAGACTAATGAAAAACTGTTTTTT,CASSVGRGQTNEKLFF
few,TRBV5-8,-,14,TRBJ2-7,TGTGCCAGCAGCTATGGGACCGTTGCCTACGAGCAGTACTTC,CASSYGTVAYEQYF
-,TRBV11-2,TRBD2,15,TRBJ2-2,TGTGCCAGCACCTCTGACGGGGGGGCCACCGGGGAGCTGTTTTTT,CASTSDGGATGELFF
-,TRBV24-1,TRBD2,14,TRBJ2-7,TGTGCCACCTCCGACCGACTAGCGGGGGATGAGCAGTACTTC,CATSDRLAGDEQYF
many,TRBV7-9,-,12,TRBJ1-1,TGTGCCAGCAGCTTAGACAACACTGAAGCTTTCTTT,CASSLDNTEAFF
-,TRBV7-9,-,15,TRBJ2-2,TGTGCCAGCAGCTCCCCGACAGGGAACACCGGGGAGCTGTTTTTT,CASSSPTGNTGELFF
many,TRBV5-1,-,13,TRBJ2-7,TGCGCCAGCAGCCGGGACAACTCCTACGAGCAGTACTTC,CASSRDNSYEQYF
-,TRBV5-4,-,13,TRBJ1-4,TGTGCCGGCAGCTTGGAACAGTATGGAAAACTGTTTTTT,CAGSLEQYGKLFF
many,TRBV11-2,TRBD1,16,TRBJ2-1,TGTGCCAGCAGCTTCGGGGACAGGGGGCTGTTCAATGAGCAGTTCTTC,CASSFGDRGLFNEQFF
-,TRBV29-1,TRBD1,16,TRBJ2-1,TGCAGCGTTCTCCCGGGACAGGGGGCGCGGGGCAATGAGCAGTTCTTC,CSVLPGQGARGNEQFF
many,TRBV12-3/TRBV12-4,-,15,TRBJ2-1,TGTGCCAGCAGTTTAGGGTTGAGCTCCTACAATGAGCAGTTCTTC,CASSLGLSSYNEQFF
few,TRBV29-1,-,11,TRBJ2-3,TGCAGCTCAACTAGCACAGATACGCAGTATTTT,CSSTSTDTQYF
many,TRBV7-8,TRBD2,14,TRBJ2-3,TGTGCCAGCAACAAAGGACTAGAAGGAGATACGCAGTATTTT,CASNKGLEGDTQYF